Shown below are 21 T cell receptor beta chains from a single sample sequenced in a study of CD8 T cells in ankylosing spondylitis. Overall study results and limits: A TCR beta motif made of fewer than ten highly homologous variants seemed typical of ankylosing spondylitis blood.

These TCRs' antigens remain unknown. TCRdb passed the 5' RACE reads through MiXCR, listing each CDR3 protein once. Of about 500,000 distinct CDR3 sequences in the sample, roughly 5% were seen once. The sequencing input was blood, either unsorted or a sorted T cell fraction (not recorded which). These receptors were taken from a male donor with ankylosing spondylitis.

Many counts were recorded for this clonotype. In DNA form, the CDR3 reads TGTGCCAGCAGCCACCAACAGGGAGGTGAAAAACTGTTTTTT. Translated: CASSHQQGGEKLFF. This chain uses TRBV5-6 with TRBJ1-4, with a possible D match to TRBD1 (6 bases). CDR1 is SGHDT and CDR2 is YYEEEE in the germline V gene. This CDR3 spans 14 amino acids. Deletions cut 4 bases from V and 7 bases from J, with 14 bases between. The complete variable domain, with remaining parts taken from reference TRBV5-6 and TRBJ1-4, reads DAGVTQSPTHLIKTRGQQVTLRCSPKSGHDTVSWYQQALGQGPQFIFQYYEEEERQRGNFPDRFSGHQFPNYSSELNVNALLLGDSALYLCASSHQQGGEKLFFGSGTQLSVL.

This clonotype came up many times. The chain combines TRBV25-1 with TRBJ2-5; D might be TRBD1 or TRBD2, each matching 5 bases. The CDR3 has 14 amino acids. V shed 2 bases and J shed 4 bases, with 11 bases lying between them. Looked up from germline, CDR1 is MGHDK and CDR2 is SYGVNS. CDR3 nucleotides: TGTGCCAGCAGTGAACCCCTGAGGGGAGAGACCCAGTACTTC. It is translated as CASSEPLRGETQYF. The whole variable domain, filled in from reference TRBV25-1 and TRBJ2-5, reads EADIYQTPRYLVIGTGKKITLECSQTMGHDKMYWYQQDPGMELHLIHYSYGVNSTEKGDLSSESTVSRIRTEHFPLTLESARPSHTSQYLCASSEPLRGETQYFGPGTRLLVL.

In this sample, this clonotype turned up many times. The genes are TRBV6-5 and TRBJ1-6; D not certain. Germline lookup yields CDR1 MNHEY and CDR2 SVGAGI. This CDR3 has 14 residues. The germline V and J ends were trimmed by 2 bases and 7 bases, with 9 bases remaining between them. In nucleotides, the CDR3 is TGTGCCAGCAGTTACGGCCGGGAAAATTCACCCCTCCACTTT. Protein sequence: CASSYGRENSPLHF.

This clonotype was counted many times. The gene calls are TRBV20-1 and TRBJ2-5, with D unclear. Trimming took off 4 bases at V and 2 bases at J, with 14 bases between the two ends. CDR3 length equals 14 residues. Per germline, CDR1 DFQATT and CDR2 SNEGSKA (reference sequence). Written as DNA, the CDR3 is TGCAGTGCTAAAACCCCGGGTCTACAAGAGACCCAGTACTTC. This sequence encodes CSAKTPGLQETQYF.

This clonotype was detected only a few times. This chain uses TRBV6-2 or TRBV6-3 with TRBJ2-1, with no clear D. The CDR3 covers 13 residues. Trimming left V 7 bases short and J 8 bases short, with 15 bases between. The germline V gene has CDR1 MNHEY and CDR2 SVGEGT. The CDR3: CASNPQDRDEQFF. Here the CDR3 DNA reads TGTGCCAGCAATCCTCAGGATAGGGATGAGCAGTTCTTC.

This clonotype was detected many times. The chain is built from TRBV20-1 and TRBJ1-2, with a tentative D call TRBD1 (6 bases). In germline, CDR1 is DFQATT, CDR2 SNEGSKA (reference sequence). V was clipped by 1 base and J by 6 bases, with 18 bases between them. The length of the CDR3 is 15 residues. In nucleotides, the CDR3 is TGCAGTGCTAGAGCACACAGGGAGAGGGTGAATGGCTACACCTTC. Amino acids: CSARAHRERVNGYTF.

This clonotype was counted many times. V gene TRBV5-1 combines with J gene TRBJ1-1, with no clear D. The CDR3 has 16 amino acids. V was shortened by 0 bases and J by 1 base, with 13 bases between the two germline ends. CDR1 and CDR2 from the germline V gene are SGHRS and YFSETQ. CDR3 protein: CASSLESAWANTEAFF. CDR3 bases: TGCGCCAGCAGCTTGGAGTCCGCTTGGGCGAACACTGAAGCTTTCTTT. The whole variable domain, remainder taken from reference TRBV5-1 and TRBJ1-1, is KAGVTQTPRYLIKTRGQQVTLSCSPISGHRSVSWYQQTPGQGLQFLFEYFSETQRNKGNFPGRFSGRQFSNSRSEMNVSTLELGDSALYLCASSLESAWANTEAFFGQGTRLTVV.

This clonotype was counted ten times or more. The chain couples TRBV29-1 to TRBJ1-2; 8 nucleotides align to TRBD1. This CDR3 is built from 12 residues. V shed 7 bases, J shed 8 bases, and the junction held 9 bases outside the gene matches. Per the germline V gene, CDR1 is SQVTM and CDR2 is ANQGSEA. CDR3 nucleotides: TGCAGCGGAAAGACAGGGGATGGCGGCTACACCTTC. Amino acid sequence: CSGKTGDGGYTF.

This clonotype was recorded at least ten times. The CDR3 protein is CSVRNTGIYGYTF. CDR3 coding DNA: TGCAGCGTCCGCAATACAGGGATCTATGGCTACACCTTC. J is TRBJ1-2 and V is TRBV29-1; D may be TRBD1 (6 bases). Germline assignment: CDR1 SQVTM and CDR2 ANQGSEA. V lost 6 bases, J lost 4 bases, and 15 bases lay in between. The CDR3 length is 13 residues.

This clonotype was seen only a few times. CDR3 in DNA: TGCAGTGCTCCTTTCGGGGCAGTATCCTACAATGAGCAGTTCTTC. It is translated as CSAPFGAVSYNEQFF. This rearrangement joins TRBV20-1 to TRBJ2-1; tentatively, D is TRBD1 or TRBD2 (5 bases each). CDR3 length equals 15 residues. Trimming pared 5 bases from V and 1 base from J, leaving 15 bases between. The germline V gene encodes CDR1 DFQATT and CDR2 SNEGSKA (reference sequence).

This clonotype was recorded many times. The chain combines TRBV12-3 or TRBV12-4 with TRBJ1-2, with D perhaps matching TRBD1 (5 bases). This CDR3 is built from 15 residues. Between the trimmed V and J ends, which lost 5 bases and 5 bases, there was a span of 18 bases. CDR3 bases: TGTGCCAGCAGTATTAGACAGAGCTCCTTTTATGGCTACACCTTC. This codes for CASSIRQSSFYGYTF.

This clonotype has a handful of counts. V usage is TRBV20-1 and J usage is TRBJ2-1, with 7 bases aligning to TRBD2. V gave up 6 bases and J gave up 8 bases; unmatched junction bases: 10. CDR1 is DFQATT, CDR2 SNEGSKA, per germline (reference sequence). There are 13 residues in the CDR3. Here the CDR3 DNA reads TGCAGTGCCCGGGACTACCACAATGATGAGCAGTTCTTC. This sequence encodes CSARDYHNDEQFF.

V gene TRBV3-1 combines with J gene TRBJ2-7; no firm D call. Germline loops: CDR1 LGHDT, CDR2 YNNKEL (reference sequence). The ends were cut back, 4 bases at V and 2 bases at J, with 12 bases in the middle. CDR3 length equals 14 residues. The CDR3 sequence is CASSPPGAAYEQYF. CDR3 nucleotides: TGTGCCAGCAGCCCCCCCGGAGCAGCCTACGAGCAGTACTTC.

This clonotype was observed many times. The rearrangement links TRBV4-2 to TRBJ1-5; 7 nucleotides agree with TRBD1. The CDR3 is 14 residues long. Germline V gene lookup returns CDR1 LGHNA and CDR2 YNFKEQ. Trimming cost V 8 bases and J 7 bases; bases outside gene matches: 11. Here the CDR3 DNA reads TGTGCCAGCGGGAAGACAGGGAGGGAACAGCCCCAGCATTTT. It translates to CASGKTGREQPQHF.

This clonotype was seen many times. The chain recombines TRBV12-3 or TRBV12-4 with TRBJ1-1; 9 bases map to TRBD1. This CDR3 is built from 15 residues. V shed 3 bases and J 1 base; nucleotides not matched to a gene: 3. CDR3 residues: CASSLDRGRNTEAFF. The CDR3 DNA reads TGTGCCAGCAGTTTGGACAGGGGCCGGAACACTGAAGCTTTCTTT.

This clonotype was observed many times. The chain uses TRBV6-1 and TRBJ2-3; D not certain. This CDR3 comprises 14 residues. The germline V gene encodes CDR1 MNHNS and CDR2 SASEGT. Deletions cut 1 base from V and 9 bases from J, with 14 bases between. CDR3 DNA: TGTGCCAGCAGTGAAGATATTTGGGGTGGAACGCAGTATTTT. The encoded protein is CASSEDIWGGTQYF.

This clonotype has a count of ten or more. The gene calls are TRBV12-3 or TRBV12-4 and TRBJ1-5; TRBD1 matches at 9 bases. This CDR3 contains 14 residues. The V and J ends lost 5 bases and 7 bases, in that order; junction bases with no gene match: 6. The chain's CDR3 is CASSLSTGGQPQHF. The CDR3 region has the DNA TGTGCCAGCAGTCTTTCGACAGGGGGGCAGCCCCAGCATTTT.

In this sample, this clonotype turned up a few times. The chain is built from TRBV28 and TRBJ1-2; possibly TRBD1 for D (5 bases). Trimming took off 6 bases at V and 9 bases at J, with 20 bases between the two ends. Germline V CDR1 and CDR2: MDHEN, SYDVKM. This CDR3 is 14 amino acids long. The CDR3 DNA is TGTGCCAGCAGGGGGGGGACGGTCAGAAATCGCTACACCTTC. Amino acid sequence: CASRGGTVRNRYTF.

This clonotype has just a few counts. This CDR3 reads CAIQGGTYEQYF. The CDR3 DNA reads as TGTGCCATACAGGGGGGCACCTACGAGCAGTACTTC. This chain uses TRBV10-3 with TRBJ2-7, with TRBD1 identical over 8 bases. V lost 9 bases to trimming and J lost 2 bases; unmatched junction nucleotides: 3. This CDR3 is built from 12 residues. Germline V lookup: CDR1 ENHRY, CDR2 SYGVKD.

This clonotype has just a few counts. The rearrangement links TRBV6-1 to TRBJ2-1, with D perhaps TRBD1 (5 bases). V lost 7 bases, J lost 1 base, and 17 bases lay in between. CDR3 length: 16 amino acids. Germline assignment: CDR1 MNHNS and CDR2 SASEGT. Here the CDR3 reads CASISSAGFSYNEQFF. The CDR3 DNA reads as TGTGCCAGCATAAGCTCCGCAGGGTTTTCCTACAATGAGCAGTTCTTC.

This clonotype has at least ten counts. The V call is TRBV15, the J call TRBJ2-1, with TRBD1 as a possible D gene (6 bases). Germline V gene lookup returns CDR1 LNHNV and CDR2 YYDKDF (reference sequence). This CDR3 has 15 residues. Trimming stripped 6 bases from V and 5 bases from J, with 17 bases between. The CDR3 DNA is TGTGCCACCAGTAGTATCCCTAGGGGGAACAATGAGCAGTTCTTC. It encodes CATSSIPRGNNEQFF.